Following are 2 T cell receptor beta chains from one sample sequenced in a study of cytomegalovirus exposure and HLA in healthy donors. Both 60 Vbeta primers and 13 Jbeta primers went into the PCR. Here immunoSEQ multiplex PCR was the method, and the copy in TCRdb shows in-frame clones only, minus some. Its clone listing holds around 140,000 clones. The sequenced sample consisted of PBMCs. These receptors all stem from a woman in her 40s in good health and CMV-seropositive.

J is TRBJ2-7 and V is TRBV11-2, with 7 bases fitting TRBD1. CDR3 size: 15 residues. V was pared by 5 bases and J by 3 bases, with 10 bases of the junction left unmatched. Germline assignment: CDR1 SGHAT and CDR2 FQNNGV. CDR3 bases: TGTGCCAGCAGCCTTATTCGGGGACAGCGCTACGAGCAGTACTTC. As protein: CASSLIRGQRYEQYF.

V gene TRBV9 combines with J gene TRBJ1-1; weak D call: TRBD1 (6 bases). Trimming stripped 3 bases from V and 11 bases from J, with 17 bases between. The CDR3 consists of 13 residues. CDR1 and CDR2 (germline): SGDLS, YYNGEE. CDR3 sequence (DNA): TGTGCCAGCAGCGGATCCCAGGGGCGTTGGGCTTTCTTT. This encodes CASSGSQGRWAFF.